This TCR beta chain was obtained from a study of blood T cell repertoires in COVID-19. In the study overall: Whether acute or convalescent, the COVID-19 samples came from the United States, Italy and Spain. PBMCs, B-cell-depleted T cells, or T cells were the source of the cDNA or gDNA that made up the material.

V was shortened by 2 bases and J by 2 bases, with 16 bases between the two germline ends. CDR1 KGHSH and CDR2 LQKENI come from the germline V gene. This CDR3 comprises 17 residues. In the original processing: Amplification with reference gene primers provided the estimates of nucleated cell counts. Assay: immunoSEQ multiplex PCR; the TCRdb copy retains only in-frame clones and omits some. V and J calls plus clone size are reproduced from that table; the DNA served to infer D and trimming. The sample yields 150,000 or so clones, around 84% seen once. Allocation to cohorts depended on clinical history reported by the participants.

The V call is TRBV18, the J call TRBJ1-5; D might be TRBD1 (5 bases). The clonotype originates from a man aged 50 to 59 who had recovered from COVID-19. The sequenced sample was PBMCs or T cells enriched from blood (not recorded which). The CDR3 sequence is CASSPRRSPRGNQPQHF. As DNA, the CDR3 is TGTGCCAGCTCACCAAGGCGGAGCCCCAGGGGCAATCAGCCCCAGCATTTT.